This TCR beta chain comes out of a study of cytomegalovirus exposure and HLA in healthy donors. As for the study in general: Researchers previously reported finding fewer than 140 million unique TCR beta sequences from 170 million or so T cells. The study, taken as a whole, reports: Cytomegalovirus association was listed for 150 to 200 TCR beta chains. Most subjects' HLA-A and HLA-B alleles were reportedly predicted from TCR beta sequences.

PCR primers comprised 60 Vbeta and 13 Jbeta primers. The data were produced by immunoSEQ multiplex PCR, yet TCRdb's version contains in-frame clones alone and is incomplete. The sample lists 150,000 to 200,000 clones, about 80% occurring once. CDR3 length equals 16 residues. Germline V lookup: CDR1 MNHEY, CDR2 SMNVEV (reference sequence). V was trimmed by 5 bases and J by 10 bases, leaving 24 bases between them. This clone was found once. Its cognate antigen is unknown. What was sequenced was PBMCs. This clonotype originated in a woman younger than 35 in good health and CMV-seropositive. This chain joins TRBV27 and TRBJ2-1; D is perhaps TRBD1 (5 bases). The CDR3 loop reads CASSHFGDSWLNEQFF. CDR3 in DNA: TGTGCCAGCAGTCACTTTGGTGACAGTTGGCTTAACGAGCAGTTCTTC.